This paragraph covers one T cell receptor (beta chain) sequence. After removal of 4 bases from V and 0 bases from J, the junction contained 6 bases not matched to a gene. CDR1 is SNHLY, CDR2 FYNNEI, per germline. This CDR3 is built from 17 residues. The source of the sample is a study of blood T cells in healthy people across ages. The use of a sample-barcoded 5' primer and a J-beta primer mix characterized a second PCR of about 7 to 12 cycles. From the 5' RACE reads, TCRdb called clonotypes with MiXCR, one entry per CDR3 protein. This sample has roughly 800,000 distinct CDR3 sequences, with around a quarter found just once. This sample was also put to use in a study of T cells of mothers and their children.

This sequence was found in a boy between 10 and 17 years old in good health. The genes are TRBV2 and TRBJ2-1; 10 nucleotides agree with TRBD2. Material for sequencing was blood. Here the CDR3 reads CASSGTSGLSSYNEQFF. CDR3 bases: TGTGCCAGCAGTGGGACTAGCGGCCTCAGCTCCTACAATGAGCAGTTCTTC. Filled out from reference TRBV2 and TRBJ2-1, the complete variable domain reads EPEVTQTPSHQVTQMGQEVILRCVPISNHLYFYWYRQILGQKVEFLVSFYNNEISEKSEIFDDQFSVERPDGSNFTLKIRSTKLEDSAMYFCASSGTSGLSSYNEQFFGPGTRLTVL.